This T cell receptor (beta chain) was obtained from a study of monozygotic twins with inflammatory bowel disease. For this clonotype: Its target is unknown.

Whole-study results and caveats: Neither one strong signal nor one clonotype associated with IBD was supported.

Each CDR3 protein gets one entry in TCRdb, which reprocessed the 5' RACE reads and gives no DNA. The sample's table shows some 300,000 distinct CDR3 sequences. The CDR3 consists of 16 residues. The germline V gene has CDR1 MNHEY and CDR2 SVGEGT. This clonotype was sampled from a human donor with ulcerative colitis or Crohn's disease, or a healthy co-twin of an affected twin (not recorded which). Input material: blood. This chain connects TRBV6-2 or TRBV6-3 to TRBJ2-7; absent DNA, TCRdb's TRBD2 call cannot be checked. CDR3 sequence: CASSPVGRGASYEQYF.